The rows below give T cell receptor beta chains drawn from one sample of a study of CD8 T cells in ankylosing spondylitis. TCRdb re-derived calls from the 5' RACE reads in MiXCR, one entry per CDR3 protein. Of tens of thousands of distinct CDR3 sequences in the sample, about 3% were seen once. Sequences were obtained from blood, either unsorted or a sorted T cell fraction (not recorded which). These receptors were collected from a male donor with ankylosing spondylitis or in good health (not recorded which). CDR3s leave out the opening cysteine and the closing phenylalanine or tryptophan. D genes are given only for firm matches.

d_call j_call v_call cdr3_aa
. TRBJ2-3 TRBV9 ASSVGSLSAYTQNTDTQY
TRBD1 TRBJ1-2 TRBV9 ASSVALGQAFYGYT
. TRBJ2-3 TRBV9 ASSVGGTRGNTQY
. TRBJ2-3 TRBV9 ASSPGQPGNTQY
. TRBJ2-5 TRBV9 ASSVAPVGPAETQY
TRBD2 TRBJ2-5 TRBV9 ASSALTSGGAETQY
. TRBJ2-6 TRBV9 ASSKASGANVLT
TRBD1 TRBJ2-2 TRBV9 ASSVAPRGSWGELF
. TRBJ2-2 TRBV9 ASSVSSSTFLGELF
TRBD2 TRBJ2-1 TRBV9 ASSVGTSGRPSYNEQF
TRBD1 TRBJ2-3 TRBV9 ASSAQVDRGDTQY
. TRBJ1-5 TRBV9 ASSVDLSNQPQH
. TRBJ2-3 TRBV9 ASSVDGRKDTQY
. TRBJ1-2 TRBV9 ASSVEGRNYGYT
. TRBJ2-3 TRBV9 ASSVDITDTQY
TRBD2 TRBJ2-2 TRBV9 ASSVGPSGGIDTGELF
. TRBJ2-2 TRBV9 ASSVVGATGELF
. TRBJ2-5 TRBV9 ASSPRPQAPETQY
. TRBJ2-2 TRBV9 ASSPVEERRTGELF
TRBD1 TRBJ1-2 TRBV9 ASSVDRDRGYGYT
TRBD1 TRBJ2-2 TRBV9 ASRATGINTGELF
. TRBJ2-3 TRBV9 ASSVVGYPVGTDTQY
. TRBJ2-5 TRBV9 ASSVGGPRETQY
TRBD2 TRBJ2-2 TRBV9 ASSALGLAGGGNTGELF
TRBD2 TRBJ2-3 TRBV9 ASSVGPSGGGNTQY
. TRBJ1-3 TRBV9 ASSVGDNGNTIY
TRBD2 TRBJ2-3 TRBV9 ASGLAGGGADTQY
TRBD1 TRBJ2-3 TRBV9 ASSVGTGRTDTQY
TRBD2 TRBJ2-1 TRBV9 ASSVGTSPAGAYNEQF
TRBD1 TRBJ1-2 TRBV9 ASSDRTGARLVYT
. TRBJ2-4 TRBV9 ASSVEPQRGAGKNIQY
. TRBJ2-1 TRBV9 ASSVSPGLGGSSYNEQF
TRBD2 TRBJ2-3 TRBV9 ASSSQLGTSRITDTQY
. TRBJ2-1 TRBV9 ASSVGIGEQF
. TRBJ1-4 TRBV9 ASSVGPGNEKLF
. TRBJ2-3 TRBV9 ASSVEANGVADTQY
TRBD1 TRBJ2-1 TRBV9 ASSPDREVFNEQF
TRBD1 TRBJ2-3 TRBV9 ASSLSGTGVVDTQY
. TRBJ2-6 TRBV9 ASSVGGLGANVLS
. TRBJ2-3 TRBV9 ASSVFTDSTDTQY
. TRBJ1-1 TRBV9 ASSVEGLNTEAF
TRBD2 TRBJ2-3 TRBV9 ASSPKRGDTQY
. TRBJ1-1 TRBV9 ASSVVTAEAF
. TRBJ2-5 TRBV9 ASSVAQGGQETQY
TRBD1 TRBJ1-4 TRBV9 ASSVADRGLANEKLF
. TRBJ1-5 TRBV9 ASSVEGDSNQPQH
. TRBJ2-2 TRBV9 ASKPGGQNTGELF
. TRBJ2-4 TRBV9 ASSVAGAGWDIQY